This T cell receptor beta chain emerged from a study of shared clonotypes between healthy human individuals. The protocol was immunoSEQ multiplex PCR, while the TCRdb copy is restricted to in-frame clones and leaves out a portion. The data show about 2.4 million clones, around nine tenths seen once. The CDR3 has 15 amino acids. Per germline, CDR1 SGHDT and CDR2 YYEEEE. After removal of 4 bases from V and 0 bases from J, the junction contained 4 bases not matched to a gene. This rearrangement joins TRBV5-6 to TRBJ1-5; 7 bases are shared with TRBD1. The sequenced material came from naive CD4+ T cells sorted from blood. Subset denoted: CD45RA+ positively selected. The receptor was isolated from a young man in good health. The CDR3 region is CASSISGGSNQPQHF. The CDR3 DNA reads TGTGCCAGCAGCATCTCAGGGGGTAGCAATCAGCCCCAGCATTTT.